This TCR beta chain was identified in a study of T cells in Graves' hyperthyroidism and ophthalmopathy. In the study overall: Staff took peripheral blood when the initial diagnosis was made, before any treatment began.

In its sample, this clonotype was seen a few times. RNA transcripts provided the source from which TCR beta CDR3 regions were amplified. RT-PCR in the first round (using the HTBI primer set) targeted the TCR CDR3. TCRdb used MiXCR to reprocess the multiplex PCR reads, holding one entry per CDR3 protein. This sample has fewer than 350,000 distinct CDR3 sequences, with around 23% found just once. Graves' hyperthyroidism is called stable when ophthalmopathy does not progress within 18 months. J was trimmed by 2 bases and V by 6 bases; bases with no gene match: 10. Germline-derived CDR1 and CDR2 are MNHEY and SMNVEV (reference sequence). The CDR3 spans 16 residues.

The chain joins TRBV27 to TRBJ1-5; 7 bases are a match to TRBD1. This sequence was found in a woman in her forties or fifties with Graves' hyperthyroidism. Sequencing input: blood. The CDR3 DNA reads as TGTGCCAGCAGGGGCAGGTCCGGGACAGGCAATCAGCCCCAGCATTTT. It translates to CASRGRSGTGNQPQHF.